The subject of this entry is one T cell receptor (beta chain). TCRdb keeps only in-frame clones here, not all; method: immunoSEQ multiplex PCR. Seen here are about 220,000 clones, 65% to 90% observed once, and the top ten hold 2% to 3%. This specimen comes from a study of blood T cell repertoires in COVID-19. The sample consisted of peripheral blood. The clonotype was recovered from an older woman with COVID-19, enrolled during active disease.

Written as DNA, the CDR3 is TGTGCCAGCAGTGAAGGCAGGGGCTATGGCTACACCTTC. This sequence encodes CASSEGRGYGYTF. This chain links TRBV2 with TRBJ1-2; maybe TRBD1 (6 bases). V was clipped by 1 base and J by 4 bases, with 7 bases between them. Germline V CDR1 and CDR2: SNHLY, FYNNEI. The CDR3 length is 13 residues.